This TCR beta chain was identified during a study of control samples from healthy donors and cancer patients. Produced via immunoSEQ multiplex PCR; TCRdb's table is partial and in-frame only. The sample contains approximately 140,000 clones, about 85% of which appear only once. The germline V gene has CDR1 SEHNR and CDR2 FQNEAQ (reference sequence). V lost 7 bases and J lost 6; bases outside the gene matches: 6. CDR3 length equals 14 residues. The chain combines TRBV7-9 with TRBJ2-1; TRBD1 matches at 10 bases. The TCR sequence derives from a woman in her twenties or thirties in good health. The sample comprised blood. The CDR3, as DNA: TGTGCCAGCAACACCGGGACAGGGGTCAATGAGCAGTTCTTC. Protein: CASNTGTGVNEQFF.